This note documents a single T cell receptor (beta chain) sequence. This sample stems from a study of early T cells in non-severe SARS-CoV-2 infection. In the study overall: Chains were unpaired, as sequencing was done on bulk RNA from unsorted whole blood.

The CDR3 is 16 amino acids. From germline, CDR1 is SGHDT and CDR2 YYEEEE. J was trimmed by 2 bases and V by 5 bases; bases with no gene match: 5. Attachment of unique molecular identifiers was made to individual cDNA molecules. MiXCR was run by TCRdb on the 5' RACE reads, yielding one entry per CDR3 protein. The repertoire holds approximately 70,000 distinct CDR3 sequences, with roughly a tenth as singletons. Source: whole blood, taken at baseline. This clonotype was sampled from an adult who was a healthcare worker with PCR-confirmed SARS-CoV-2 infection or an uninfected control (not recorded which). The chain employs TRBV5-6 and TRBJ2-3; 13 nucleotides line up with TRBD2. The CDR3 region is CASRRGLAGYTDTQYF. As DNA, the CDR3 is TGTGCCAGCAGGAGGGGACTAGCGGGGTACACAGATACGCAGTATTTT.